This T cell receptor beta chain originates from a study of cytomegalovirus exposure and HLA in healthy donors. Amplification used 60 Vbeta primers and 13 Jbeta primers. Generated by immunoSEQ multiplex PCR, the TCRdb table keeps only in-frame clones and is missing some. Of 150,000 to 200,000 clones in the sample, roughly four fifths were seen once. The CDR3 extends over 13 amino acids. The V gene lost 4 bases and the J gene lost 5 bases, with 11 bases spanning the gap. Germline V gene sequence: CDR1 MNHNS, CDR2 SASEGT. The sequencing input was PBMCs. The V call is TRBV6-1, the J call TRBJ2-5; D is possibly TRBD2 (6 bases). The sequence came from a woman aged 25 to 39 in good health and CMV-seropositive. The CDR3 coding sequence is TGTGCCAGCAGTGCAACGGGGGAGGAGACCCAGTACTTC. Encoded protein: CASSATGEETQYF.